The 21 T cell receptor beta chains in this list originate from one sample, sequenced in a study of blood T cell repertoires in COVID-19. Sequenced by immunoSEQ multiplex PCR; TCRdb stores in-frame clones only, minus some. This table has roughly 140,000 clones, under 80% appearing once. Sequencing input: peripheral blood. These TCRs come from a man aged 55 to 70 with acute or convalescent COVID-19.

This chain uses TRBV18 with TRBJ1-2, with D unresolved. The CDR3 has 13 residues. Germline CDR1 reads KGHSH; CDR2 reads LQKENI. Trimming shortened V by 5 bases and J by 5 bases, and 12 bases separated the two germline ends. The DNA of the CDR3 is TGTGCCAGCTCAGCTAGCTTACCATATGGCTACACCTTC. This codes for CASSASLPYGYTF.

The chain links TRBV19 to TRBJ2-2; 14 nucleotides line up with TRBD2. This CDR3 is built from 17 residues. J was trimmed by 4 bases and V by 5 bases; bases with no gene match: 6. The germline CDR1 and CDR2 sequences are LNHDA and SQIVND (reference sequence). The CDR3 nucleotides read TGTGCCAGTAGTCGACTAGCGGGAGGGCCTCGCACCGGGGAGCTGTTTTTT. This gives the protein CASSRLAGGPRTGELFF. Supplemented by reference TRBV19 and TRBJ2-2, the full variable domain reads DGGITQSPKYLFRKEGQNVTLSCEQNLNHDAMYWYRQDPGQGLRLIYYSQIVNDFQKGDIAEGYSVSREKKESFPLTVTSAQKNPTAFYLCASSRLAGGPRTGELFFGEGSRLTVL.

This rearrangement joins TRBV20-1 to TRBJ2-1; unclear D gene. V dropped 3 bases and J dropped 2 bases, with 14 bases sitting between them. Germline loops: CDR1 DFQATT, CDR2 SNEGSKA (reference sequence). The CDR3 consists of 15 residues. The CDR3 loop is CSASKSDFAYNEQFF. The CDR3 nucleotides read TGCAGTGCTAGTAAAAGTGACTTCGCCTACAATGAGCAGTTCTTC.

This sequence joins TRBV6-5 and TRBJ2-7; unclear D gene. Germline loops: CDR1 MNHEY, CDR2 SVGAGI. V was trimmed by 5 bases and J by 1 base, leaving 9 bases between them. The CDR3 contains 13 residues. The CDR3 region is CASSPQLSYEQYF. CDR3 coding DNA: TGTGCCAGCAGTCCTCAGTTATCCTACGAGCAGTACTTC.

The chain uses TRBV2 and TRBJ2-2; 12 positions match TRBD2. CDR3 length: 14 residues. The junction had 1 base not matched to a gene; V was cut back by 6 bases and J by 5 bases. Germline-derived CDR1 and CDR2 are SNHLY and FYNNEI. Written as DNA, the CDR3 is TGTGCCAGCAGGGGGACTAGCGGGACCGGGGAGCTGTTTTTT. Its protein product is CASRGTSGTGELFF.

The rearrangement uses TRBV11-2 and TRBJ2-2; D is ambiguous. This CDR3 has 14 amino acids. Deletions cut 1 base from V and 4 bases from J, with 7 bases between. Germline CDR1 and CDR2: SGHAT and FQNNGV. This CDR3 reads CASSLVAVTGELFF. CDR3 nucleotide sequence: TGTGCCAGCAGCTTAGTGGCCGTCACCGGGGAGCTGTTTTTT.

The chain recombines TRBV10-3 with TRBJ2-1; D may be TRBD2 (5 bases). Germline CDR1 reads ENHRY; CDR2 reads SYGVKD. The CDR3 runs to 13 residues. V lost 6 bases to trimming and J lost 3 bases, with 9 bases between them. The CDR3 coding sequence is TGTGCCATCAGGGCCGGGGTCTACAATGAGCAGTTCTTC. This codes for CAIRAGVYNEQFF.

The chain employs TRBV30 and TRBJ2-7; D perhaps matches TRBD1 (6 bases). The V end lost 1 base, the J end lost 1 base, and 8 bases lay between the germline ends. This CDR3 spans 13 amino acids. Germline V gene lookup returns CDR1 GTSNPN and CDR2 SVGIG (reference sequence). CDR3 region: CAWSGDNSYEQYF. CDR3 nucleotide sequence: TGTGCCTGGAGTGGGGACAATTCCTACGAGCAGTACTTC.

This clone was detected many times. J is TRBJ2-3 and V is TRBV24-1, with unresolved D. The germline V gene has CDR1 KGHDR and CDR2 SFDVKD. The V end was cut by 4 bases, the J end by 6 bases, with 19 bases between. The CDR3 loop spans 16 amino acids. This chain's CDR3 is CATSEKDGYFADTQYF. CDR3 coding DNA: TGTGCCACCAGTGAAAAAGACGGGTACTTCGCGGATACGCAGTATTTT.

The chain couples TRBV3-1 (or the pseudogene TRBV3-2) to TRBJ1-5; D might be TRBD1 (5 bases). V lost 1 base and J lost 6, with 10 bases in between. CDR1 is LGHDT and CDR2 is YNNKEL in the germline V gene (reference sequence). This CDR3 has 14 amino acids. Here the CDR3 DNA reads TGTGCCAGCAGCCAAGGGGAAACAGGTCAGCCCCAGCATTTT. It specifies CASSQGETGQPQHF.

The CDR3 region is CASSLGTKTSTDTQYF. The DNA for the CDR3 is TGTGCCAGCAGCCTTGGGACTAAAACTAGCACAGATACGCAGTATTTT. V usage is TRBV7-8 and J usage is TRBJ2-3; TRBD2 matches 7 bases. Trimming took 5 bases from V and 0 from J; bases not matched to a gene: 8. Germline V gives CDR1 SGHVS, CDR2 FQNEAQ. The CDR3 length is 16 residues.

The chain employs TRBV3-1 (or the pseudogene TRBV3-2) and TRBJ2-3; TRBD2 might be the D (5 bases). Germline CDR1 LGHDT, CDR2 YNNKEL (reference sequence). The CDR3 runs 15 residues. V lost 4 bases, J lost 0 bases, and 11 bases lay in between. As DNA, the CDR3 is TGTGCCAGCAGCCCCCCGGAGGAAAGCACAGATACGCAGTATTTT. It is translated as CASSPPEESTDTQYF.

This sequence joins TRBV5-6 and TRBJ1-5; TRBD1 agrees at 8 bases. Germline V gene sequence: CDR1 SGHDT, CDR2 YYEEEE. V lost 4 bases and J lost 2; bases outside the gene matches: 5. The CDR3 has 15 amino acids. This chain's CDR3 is CASSPAGQGNQPQHF. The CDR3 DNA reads TGTGCCAGCAGCCCAGCGGGACAGGGCAATCAGCCCCAGCATTTT. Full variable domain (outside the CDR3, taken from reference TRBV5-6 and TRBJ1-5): DAGVTQSPTHLIKTRGQQVTLRCSPKSGHDTVSWYQQALGQGPQFIFQYYEEEERQRGNFPDRFSGHQFPNYSSELNVNALLLGDSALYLCASSPAGQGNQPQHFGDGTRLSIL.

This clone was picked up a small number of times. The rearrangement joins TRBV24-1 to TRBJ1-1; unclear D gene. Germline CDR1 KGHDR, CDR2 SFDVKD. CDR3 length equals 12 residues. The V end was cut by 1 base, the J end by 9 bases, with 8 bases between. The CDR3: CATSDFSGKAFF. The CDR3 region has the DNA TGTGCCACCAGTGATTTTTCGGGTAAAGCTTTCTTT.

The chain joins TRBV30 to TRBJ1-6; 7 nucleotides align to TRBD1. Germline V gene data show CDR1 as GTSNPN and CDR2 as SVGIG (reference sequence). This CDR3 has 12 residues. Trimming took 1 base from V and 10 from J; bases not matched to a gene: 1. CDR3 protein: CAWSETGSPLHF. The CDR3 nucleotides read TGTGCCTGGAGTGAGACAGGGTCACCCCTCCACTTT.

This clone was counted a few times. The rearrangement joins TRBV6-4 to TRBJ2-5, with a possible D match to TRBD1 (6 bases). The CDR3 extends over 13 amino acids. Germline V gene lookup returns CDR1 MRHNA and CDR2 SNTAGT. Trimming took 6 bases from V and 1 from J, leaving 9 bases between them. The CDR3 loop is CASSRDTQETQYF. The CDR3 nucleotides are TGTGCCAGCAGCAGGGACACCCAAGAGACCCAGTACTTC.

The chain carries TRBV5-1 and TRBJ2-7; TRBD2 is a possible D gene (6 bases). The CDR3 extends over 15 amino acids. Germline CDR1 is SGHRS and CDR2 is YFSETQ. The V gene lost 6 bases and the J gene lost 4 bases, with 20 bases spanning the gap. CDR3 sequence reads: CASTRLSGLVYEQYF. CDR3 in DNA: TGCGCCAGCACCCGGCTCTCGGGACTCGTTTACGAGCAGTACTTC.

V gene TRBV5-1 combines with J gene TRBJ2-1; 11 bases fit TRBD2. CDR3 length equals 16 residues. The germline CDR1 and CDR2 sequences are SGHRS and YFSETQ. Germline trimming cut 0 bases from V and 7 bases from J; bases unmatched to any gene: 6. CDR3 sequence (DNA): TGCGCCAGCAGCTTGGGGCTAGCGGGAGGTCTAAATGAGCAGTTCTTC. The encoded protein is CASSLGLAGGLNEQFF.

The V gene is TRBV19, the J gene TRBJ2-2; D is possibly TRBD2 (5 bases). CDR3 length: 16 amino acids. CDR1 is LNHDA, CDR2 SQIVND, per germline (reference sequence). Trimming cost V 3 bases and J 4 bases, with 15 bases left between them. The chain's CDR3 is CASSMFSGGSTGELFF. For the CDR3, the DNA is TGTGCCAGTAGTATGTTTTCGGGCGGGTCCACCGGGGAGCTGTTTTTT.

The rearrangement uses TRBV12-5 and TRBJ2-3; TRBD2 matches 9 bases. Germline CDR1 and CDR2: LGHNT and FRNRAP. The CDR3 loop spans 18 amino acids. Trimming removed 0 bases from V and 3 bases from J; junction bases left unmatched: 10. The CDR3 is CASGLVLSSGSQTDTQYF. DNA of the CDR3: TGTGCTAGTGGTTTGGTACTGAGTAGCGGGAGCCAGACAGATACGCAGTATTTT.

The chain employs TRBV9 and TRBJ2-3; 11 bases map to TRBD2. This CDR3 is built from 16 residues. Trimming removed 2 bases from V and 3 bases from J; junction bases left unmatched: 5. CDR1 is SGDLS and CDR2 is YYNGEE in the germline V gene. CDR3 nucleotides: TGTGCCAGCAGCGTGGGACTAGCGGCTTCAACAGATACGCAGTATTTT. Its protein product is CASSVGLAASTDTQYF.